These T cell receptor beta chains were read from a single sample in a study of T cells after yellow fever vaccination. Each CDR3 protein gets one entry after TCRdb re-called the 5' RACE reads with MiXCR. The sample includes fewer than 500,000 distinct CDR3 sequences, about 17% of them seen just once. Sequencing was performed on PBMCs, taken before the yellow fever booster vaccination. Receptors originate from a man aged 18 to 29 who received the YFV17D yellow fever vaccine. Both conserved end residues are part of each CDR3. A D gene is named only where the DNA matches it firmly. Rows give clone size only sometimes, using once, few, many, or a class for an expanded clone.

TRBV27	TRBJ2-1	many	.	CASSLVGTYNEQFF	TGTGCCAGCAGTTTAGTAGGGACCTACAATGAGCAGTTCTTC
TRBV7-2	TRBJ2-1	many	TRBD1	CASSLGQGSYNEQFF	TGTGCTAGCAGCTTAGGACAGGGCTCCTACAATGAGCAGTTCTTC
TRBV19	TRBJ2-3	.	TRBD2	CASSIRGGSYTQYF	TGTGCCAGTAGTATACGGGGGGGGTCGTATACGCAGTATTTT
TRBV2	TRBJ2-1	.	.	CASEIGKASYNEQFF	TGTGCCAGCGAGATTGGTAAGGCCTCCTACAATGAGCAGTTCTTC
TRBV20-1	TRBJ2-3	few	.	CSAPPSGADTQYF	TGCAGTGCCCCACCAAGTGGCGCAGATACGCAGTATTTT
TRBV20-1	TRBJ1-5	few	.	CSATLDSQSRPQHF	TGCAGTGCTACACTGGACAGCCAGAGTCGGCCCCAGCATTTT
TRBV3-2	TRBJ1-6	few	.	CARWGRISNSPLHF	TGTGCCAGATGGGGACGGATTTCCAATTCACCCCTCCACTTT
TRBV5-1	TRBJ2-1	.	.	CASSLENPSYNEQFF	TGCGCCAGCAGCTTGGAGAATCCATCCTACAATGAGCAGTTCTTC
TRBV20-1	TRBJ1-5	.	.	CSAGQSYRYSNQPQHF	TGCAGTGCTGGCCAGAGCTACAGGTATAGCAATCAGCCCCAGCATTTT
TRBV12-3/TRBV12-4	TRBJ1-1	few	.	CASTIGLTEAFF	TGTGCCAGCACCATAGGCCTCACTGAAGCTTTCTTT
TRBV29-1	TRBJ2-5	.	.	CSVQRWGDLGETQYF	TGCAGCGTCCAACGGTGGGGGGACCTCGGAGAGACCCAGTACTTC
TRBV3-1	TRBJ1-1	few	.	CASSQGAGATEAFF	TGTGCCAGCAGCCAAGGCGCGGGGGCCACTGAAGCTTTCTTT
TRBV20-1	TRBJ2-3	.	TRBD1	CSAPGQGADTQYF	TGCAGTGCTCCGGGACAGGGGGCAGATACGCAGTATTTT
TRBV20-1	TRBJ2-3	few	TRBD2	CSAHRPGTTQHLVLGTDTQYF	TGCAGTGCGCACCGCCCCGGGACTACCCAGCACCTAGTCTTGGGTACAGATACGCAGTATTTT
TRBV20-1	TRBJ2-5	many	.	CSARTGRETQYF	TGCAGTGCAAGAACAGGGCGAGAGACCCAGTACTTC
TRBV12-3/TRBV12-4	TRBJ1-3	many	TRBD1	CASSLPQGRNTIYF	TGTGCCAGCAGTTTACCACAGGGGAGAAACACCATATATTTT
TRBV7-8	TRBJ2-3	few	TRBD1	CASTRDRAGADTQYF	TGTGCCAGCACCAGAGACAGGGCTGGGGCAGATACGCAGTATTTT
TRBV18	TRBJ1-1	few	.	CASSPELSLQGAFF	TGTGCCAGCTCACCAGAGCTATCGTTGCAGGGTGCTTTCTTT
TRBV9	TRBJ2-1	.	.	CASSPTYYNEQFF	TGTGCCAGCAGCCCTACCTATTACAATGAGCAGTTCTTC
TRBV24-1	TRBJ2-2	few	.	CATSDSPNAGELFF	TGTGCCACCAGTGATTCGCCCAATGCCGGGGAGCTGTTTTTT
TRBV11-2	TRBJ2-2	.	.	CASSGYRAAGELFF	TGTGCCAGCAGCGGATACAGGGCGGCCGGGGAGCTGTTTTTT
TRBV6-4	TRBJ2-3	.	TRBD2	CVIGGGPREDTQYF	TGTGTTATCGGGGGGGGGCCCCGGGAAGATACGCAGTATTTT
TRBV7-2	TRBJ1-1	.	.	CASSVWAEWNTEAFF	TGTGCCAGCAGCGTTTGGGCAGAATGGAACACTGAAGCTTTCTTT
TRBV9	TRBJ2-2	.	TRBD1	CASSVDGQGRLFF	TGTGCCAGCAGCGTAGATGGACAGGGCCGGCTGTTTTTT
TRBV20-1	TRBJ2-3	.	.	CSASFPTVNTQYF	TGCAGTGCTAGTTTCCCCACAGTAAATACGCAGTATTTT
TRBV4-2	TRBJ2-3	many	.	CASSQESRAAGTDTQYF	TGCGCCAGCAGCCAAGAATCCAGGGCCGCCGGCACAGATACGCAGTATTTT
TRBV27	TRBJ2-4	.	TRBD1	CASSFTGAVNIQYF	TGTGCCAGCAGTTTCACAGGGGCGGTAAACATTCAGTACTTC
TRBV10-1	TRBJ2-1	.	.	CASSEFSSYNEQFF	TGCGCCAGCAGTGAGTTTAGCTCCTACAATGAGCAGTTCTTC
TRBV12-3/TRBV12-4	TRBJ1-3	.	.	CASSTDRNSGNTIYF	TGTGCCAGCAGTACAGACAGGAACTCTGGAAACACCATATATTTT
TRBV7-2	TRBJ2-3	.	.	CASSPAIGRGVVGRDTQYF	TGTGCCAGCAGCCCAGCAATCGGGAGAGGGGTGGTGGGGCGAGATACGCAGTATTTT
TRBV15	TRBJ2-5	few	.	CATSRGVSVETQYF	TGTGCCACCAGCAGAGGGGTCTCGGTGGAGACCCAGTACTTC
TRBV7-3	TRBJ2-2	.	.	CASSFGGHAGELFF	TGTGCCAGCAGCTTTGGAGGGCACGCCGGGGAGCTGTTTTTT
TRBV20-1	TRBJ2-3	.	TRBD1	CSARDIDRVDSADTQYF	TGCAGTGCTAGAGATATCGACAGGGTCGATAGCGCAGATACGCAGTATTTT
TRBV23-1	TRBJ2-3	.	.	CASSQAFRGRDTQYF	TGCGCCAGCAGTCAAGCCTTCCGAGGGAGGGATACGCAGTATTTT
TRBV7-2	TRBJ2-1	.	.	CASSAVRHEQFF	TGTGCCAGCAGCGCCGTCCGGCATGAGCAGTTCTTC
TRBV20-1	TRBJ1-1	.	.	CSAATLNTEAFF	TGCAGTGCTGCGACACTGAACACTGAAGCTTTCTTT
TRBV4-2	TRBJ1-4	few	TRBD1	CASSQWTGFREKLFF	TGTGCCAGCAGCCAATGGACAGGGTTTAGGGAAAAACTGTTTTTT
TRBV4-3	TRBJ1-3	.	.	CASSPSGGISGNTIYF	TGCGCCAGCAGCCCATCCGGGGGAATCTCTGGAAACACCATATATTTT
TRBV5-1	TRBJ1-6	few	.	CASSLVAGSNSPLHF	TGCGCCAGCAGCTTGGTCGCAGGGTCCAATTCACCCCTCCACTTT
TRBV15	TRBJ2-2	.	.	CATSRDGYNTGELFF	TGTGCCACCAGCAGAGATGGATATAACACCGGGGAGCTGTTTTTT
TRBV4-3	TRBJ1-6	few	.	CASSQDRAYNSPLHF	TGCGCCAGCAGCCAAGACCGCGCGTATAATTCACCCCTCCACTTT
TRBV7-3	TRBJ2-3	.	TRBD2	CASSKTSGGLTDTQYF	TGTGCCAGCAGTAAGACTAGCGGGGGCCTCACAGATACGCAGTATTTT
TRBV30	TRBJ2-2	.	.	CAWTRGGELFF	TGTGCCTGGACGAGGGGCGGGGAGCTGTTTTTT
TRBV6-1	TRBJ1-5	few	.	CASTGRYASNQPQHF	TGTGCCAGCACGGGTCGATACGCGAGCAATCAGCCCCAGCATTTT
TRBV5-1	TRBJ2-3	few	.	CASAPGSGVYLDTQYF	TGCGCCAGCGCACCCGGCTCGGGGGTTTATTTAGATACGCAGTATTTT
TRBV4-2	TRBJ1-5	.	.	CASSQVGQSNQPQHF	TGTGCCAGCAGCCAAGTAGGCCAGAGCAATCAGCCCCAGCATTTT
TRBV7-9	TRBJ1-1	few	.	CASSLGGARGNTEAFF	TGTGCCAGCAGCTTAGGAGGGGCGCGAGGGAACACTGAAGCTTTCTTT
TRBV7-9	TRBJ1-1	.	.	CASSLAVELGGPNTEAFF	TGTGCCAGCAGCTTAGCGGTAGAATTGGGCGGACCCAACACTGAAGCTTTCTTT
TRBV4-2	TRBJ2-5	.	TRBD2	CASSQELAEETQYF	TGTGCCAGCAGCCAAGAGCTAGCGGAAGAGACCCAGTACTTC
TRBV4-1	TRBJ1-2	few	TRBD1	CASSHPVTGSYGYTF	TGCGCCAGCAGCCACCCCGTGACAGGGAGCTATGGCTACACCTTC
TRBV5-1	TRBJ2-5	.	TRBD2	CASSLGVAGTTIQETQYF	TGCGCCAGCAGCTTGGGGGTGGCAGGGACTACGATCCAAGAGACCCAGTACTTC
TRBV7-9	TRBJ1-3	few	.	CASRPEVTTREPGNTIYF	TGTGCCAGCAGACCGGAAGTCACGACTCGGGAGCCTGGAAACACCATATATTTT
TRBV7-2	TRBJ1-2	.	.	CASRLTGLEGYTF	TGTGCCAGCAGACTGACCGGGCTTGAGGGCTACACCTTC
TRBV14	TRBJ2-1	.	.	CASSQGADSEQFF	TGTGCCAGCAGCCAAGGGGCGGACAGTGAGCAGTTCTTC
TRBV3-1	TRBJ1-2	.	TRBD1	CASNRQGGRSGYTF	TGTGCCAGCAACAGACAGGGGGGTAGAAGCGGCTACACCTTC
TRBV19	TRBJ2-3	.	TRBD1	CASSTGQLGTDTQYF	TGTGCCAGTAGTACGGGACAGCTCGGCACAGATACGCAGTATTTT
TRBV5-1	TRBJ1-1	.	.	CASSLRSRADEAFF	TGCGCCAGCAGCTTGCGCAGTCGGGCGGATGAAGCTTTCTTT
TRBV5-1	TRBJ2-3	.	TRBD2	CASTGGGAGDTQYF	TGCGCCAGCACCGGCGGGGGGGCCGGAGATACGCAGTATTTT
TRBV9	TRBJ2-6	.	.	CASSVLGANVLTF	TGTGCCAGCAGCGTCCTAGGGGCCAACGTCCTGACTTTC